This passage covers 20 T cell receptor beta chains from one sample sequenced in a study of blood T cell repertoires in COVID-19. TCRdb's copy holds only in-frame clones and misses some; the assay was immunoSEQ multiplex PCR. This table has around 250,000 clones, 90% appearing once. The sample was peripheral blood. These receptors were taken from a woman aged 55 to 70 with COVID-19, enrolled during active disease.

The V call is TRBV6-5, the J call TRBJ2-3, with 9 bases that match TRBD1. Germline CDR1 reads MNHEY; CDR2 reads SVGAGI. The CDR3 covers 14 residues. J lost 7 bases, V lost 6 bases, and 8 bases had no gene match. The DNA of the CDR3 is TGTGCCAGCAGAAGACAGGGGGAGGGTAATACGCAGTATTTT. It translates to CASRRQGEGNTQYF.

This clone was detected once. CDR3 loop: CASSEDVNTGELFF. Here the CDR3 DNA reads TGTGCCAGCAGCGAGGATGTTAACACCGGGGAGCTGTTTTTT. V is TRBV6-2 or TRBV6-3 and J is TRBJ2-2; no clear D gene. The germline V and J ends were trimmed by 6 bases and 2 bases, with 10 bases remaining between them. CDR1 and CDR2 (germline): MNHEY, SVGEGT. The CDR3 is 14 amino acids.

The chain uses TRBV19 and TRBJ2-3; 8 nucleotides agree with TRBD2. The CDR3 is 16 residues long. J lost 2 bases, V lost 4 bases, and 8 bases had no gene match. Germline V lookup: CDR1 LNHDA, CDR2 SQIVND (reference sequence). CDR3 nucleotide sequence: TGTGCCAGTAGTACGGGACTAGACCATTACACAGATACGCAGTATTTT. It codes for CASSTGLDHYTDTQYF.

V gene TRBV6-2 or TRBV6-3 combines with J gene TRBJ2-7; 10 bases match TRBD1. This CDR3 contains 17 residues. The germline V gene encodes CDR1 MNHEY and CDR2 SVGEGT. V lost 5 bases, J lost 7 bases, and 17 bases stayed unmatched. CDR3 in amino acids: CASSPREGQGSAREQYF. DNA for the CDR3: TGTGCCAGCAGTCCGCGAGAGGGACAGGGGAGCGCAAGAGAGCAGTACTTC.

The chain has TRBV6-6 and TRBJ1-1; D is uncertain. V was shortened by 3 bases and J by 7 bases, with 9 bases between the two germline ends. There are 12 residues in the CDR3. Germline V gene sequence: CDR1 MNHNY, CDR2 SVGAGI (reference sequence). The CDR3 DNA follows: TGTGCCAGCAGTTATGCCAACTATGAAGCTTTCTTT. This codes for CASSYANYEAFF.

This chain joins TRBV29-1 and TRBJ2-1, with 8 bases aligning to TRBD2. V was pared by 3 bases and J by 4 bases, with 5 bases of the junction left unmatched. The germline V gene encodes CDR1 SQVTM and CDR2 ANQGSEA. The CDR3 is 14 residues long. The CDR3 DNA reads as TGCAGCGTTGACGGAGTAGCGGGGTACAATGAGCAGTTCTTC. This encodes CSVDGVAGYNEQFF.

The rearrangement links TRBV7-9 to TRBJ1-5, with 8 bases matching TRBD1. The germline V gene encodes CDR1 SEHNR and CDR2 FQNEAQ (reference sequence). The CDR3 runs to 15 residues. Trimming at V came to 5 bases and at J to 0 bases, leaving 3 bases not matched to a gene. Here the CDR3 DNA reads TGTGCCAGCAGCCAGGGACAGGTTAGCAATCAGCCCCAGCATTTT. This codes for CASSQGQVSNQPQHF.

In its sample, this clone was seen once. For the CDR3, the DNA is TGTGCCAGCAGCGTAGGATCTAAAGGGGGATTACCTAATGAAAAACTGTTTTTT. Translating gives CASSVGSKGGLPNEKLFF. The V gene is TRBV9, the J gene TRBJ1-4; D might be TRBD1 (6 bases). V was cut by 0 bases and J by 3 bases, with 18 bases left in between. The germline V gene has CDR1 SGDLS and CDR2 YYNGEE. The CDR3 sequence is 18 residues long.

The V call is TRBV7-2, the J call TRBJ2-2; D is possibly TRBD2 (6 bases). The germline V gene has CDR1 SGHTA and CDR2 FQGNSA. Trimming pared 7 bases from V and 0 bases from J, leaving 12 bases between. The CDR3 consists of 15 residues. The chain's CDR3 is CASKLASANTGELFF. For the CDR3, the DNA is TGTGCCAGCAAGCTAGCGAGCGCGAACACCGGGGAGCTGTTTTTT.

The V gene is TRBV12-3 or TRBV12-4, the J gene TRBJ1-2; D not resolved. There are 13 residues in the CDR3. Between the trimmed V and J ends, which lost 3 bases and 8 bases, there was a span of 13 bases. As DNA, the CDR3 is TGTGCCAGCAGTTTGAAAAGGGAGAGCGGCTACACCTTC. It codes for CASSLKRESGYTF.

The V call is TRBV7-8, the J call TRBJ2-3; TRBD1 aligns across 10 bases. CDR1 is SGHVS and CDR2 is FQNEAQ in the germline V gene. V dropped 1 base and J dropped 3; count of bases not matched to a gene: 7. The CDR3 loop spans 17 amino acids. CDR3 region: CASSLVPGQGSTDTQYF. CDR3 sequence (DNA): TGTGCCAGCAGCTTAGTCCCGGGACAGGGGTCAACAGATACGCAGTATTTT.

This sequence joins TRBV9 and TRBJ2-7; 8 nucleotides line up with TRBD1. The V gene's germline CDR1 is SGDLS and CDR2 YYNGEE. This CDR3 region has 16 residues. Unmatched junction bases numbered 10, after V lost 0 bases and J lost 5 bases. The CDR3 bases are TGTGCCAGCAGCGTAGAGGGGCAGACAGGGGTCAACGAGCAGTACTTC. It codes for CASSVEGQTGVNEQYF.

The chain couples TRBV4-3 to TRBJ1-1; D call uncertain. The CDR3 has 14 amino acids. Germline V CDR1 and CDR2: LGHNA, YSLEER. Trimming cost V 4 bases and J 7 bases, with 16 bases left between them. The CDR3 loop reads CASSLQERRSEAFF. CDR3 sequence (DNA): TGCGCCAGCAGCCTTCAAGAGAGGAGAAGTGAAGCTTTCTTT.

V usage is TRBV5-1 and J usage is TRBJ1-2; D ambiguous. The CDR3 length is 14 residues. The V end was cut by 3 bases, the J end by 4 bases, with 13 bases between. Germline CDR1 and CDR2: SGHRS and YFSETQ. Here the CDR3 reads CASSSLQSAYGYTF. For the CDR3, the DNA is TGCGCCAGCAGCTCACTCCAAAGTGCCTATGGCTACACCTTC.

DNA for the CDR3: TGCAGCGTTATGCTGGACAGGCTTAATGAAAAACTGTTTTTT. Translated, it gives CSVMLDRLNEKLFF. The genes are TRBV29-1 and TRBJ1-4, with TRBD1 identical over 7 bases. The trim removed 5 bases at V and 4 bases at J, leaving 7 bases unmatched. The germline gives CDR1 SQVTM, CDR2 ANQGSEA. There are 14 residues in the CDR3.

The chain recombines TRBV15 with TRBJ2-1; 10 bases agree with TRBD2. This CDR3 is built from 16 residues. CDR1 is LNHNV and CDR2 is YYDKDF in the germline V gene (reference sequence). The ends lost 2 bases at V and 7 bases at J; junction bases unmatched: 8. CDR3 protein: CATSRPSSGGWNEQFF. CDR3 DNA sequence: TGTGCCACCAGCAGACCTTCTAGCGGGGGCTGGAATGAGCAGTTCTTC.

CDR3 nucleotide sequence: TGTGCCAGCAGCCAAGACCGGGGTCTCGAAACGCAGTATTTT. Its translation is CASSQDRGLETQYF. The chain links TRBV4-2 to TRBJ2-3; D possibly corresponds to TRBD2 (5 bases). The CDR3 length is 14 residues. V was clipped by 0 bases and J by 9 bases, with 13 bases between them. The germline V gene encodes CDR1 LGHNA and CDR2 YNFKEQ.

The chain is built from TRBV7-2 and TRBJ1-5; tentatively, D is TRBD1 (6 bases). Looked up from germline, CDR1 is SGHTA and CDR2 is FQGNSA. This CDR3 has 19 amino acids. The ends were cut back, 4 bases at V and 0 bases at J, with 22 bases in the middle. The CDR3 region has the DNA TGTGCCAGCAGCTCCCAAAGCCTCCCGGGACATTATAGCAATCAGCCCCAGCATTTT. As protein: CASSSQSLPGHYSNQPQHF.

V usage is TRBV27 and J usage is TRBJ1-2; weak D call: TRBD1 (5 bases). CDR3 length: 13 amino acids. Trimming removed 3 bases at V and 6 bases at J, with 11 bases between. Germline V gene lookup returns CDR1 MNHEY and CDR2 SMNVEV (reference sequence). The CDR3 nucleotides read TGTGCCAGCAGTTTGAGCAGGGCAAATGGCTACACCTTC. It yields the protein CASSLSRANGYTF.

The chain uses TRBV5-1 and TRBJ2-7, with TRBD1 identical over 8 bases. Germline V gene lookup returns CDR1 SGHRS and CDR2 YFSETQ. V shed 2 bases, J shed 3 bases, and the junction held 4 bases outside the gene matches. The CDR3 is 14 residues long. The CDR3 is CASSLGTGFYEQYF. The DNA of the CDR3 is TGCGCCAGCAGCTTAGGGACAGGATTCTACGAGCAGTACTTC.